This paragraph covers one T cell receptor (beta chain) sequence. The antigen remains unidentified. Unique molecular identifiers were incorporated during preparation of the TCRbeta library. MiXCR was run by TCRdb on the PCR reads, yielding one entry per CDR3 protein. The sample holds 530,000 or so distinct CDR3 sequences, 25% to 30% seen once. These data are taken from a study of T-cell reconstitution after alpha-beta-depleted transplantation in children. Whole-study results and caveats: Diversity of TCRbeta at day 60 was high in some patients, arising from surviving recipient T cells and thymic progenitors. Roughly two months post-transplant, alpha-beta T cells reportedly originated from several hundred graft clones that had expanded. Fresh T-cell production supplied most of the T-cell counts and diversity seen one year after transplant.

CDR3 size: 17 residues. Germline V lookup: CDR1 SGHRS, CDR2 YFSETQ. The V and J ends lost 4 bases and 0 bases, in that order; junction bases with no gene match: 9. Specimen: PBMCs, collected before TCRalphabeta/CD19-depleted stem cell transplant. The clonotype was recovered from a boy in the first two years of life with Wiskott-Aldrich syndrome, due to receive a stem cell transplant. The V call is TRBV5-1, the J call TRBJ1-3; TRBD1 matches 8 bases. The CDR3 DNA follows: TGCGCCAGCAGCAAACCAGGGGGCCCCGGCTCTGGAAACACCATATATTTT. It encodes CASSKPGGPGSGNTIYF.